These T cell receptor beta chains were read from a single sample in a study of radiation and T cells in renal cell carcinoma. Produced via immunoSEQ multiplex PCR; TCRdb's table is partial and in-frame only. Among tens of thousands of clones listed, around four fifths were seen once. Sequencing used blood, obtained from a patient whose treatment included radiotherapy and nephrectomy. The receptors shown here come from a man in his fifties with renal cell carcinoma. Both conserved end residues are part of each CDR3. Each record gives: D gene, V gene, clone size, J gene, CDR3 protein, CDR3 DNA. D genes are given only for firm matches. Expanded clones are given a class, and other clones once, few, many or no size at all.

D gene: TRBD2; V gene: TRBV6-6; clone size: -; J gene: TRBJ2-3; CDR3 protein: CASRTGLAGGPDTQYF; CDR3 DNA: TGTGCCAGCAGAACGGGACTAGCGGGGGGGCCAGATACGCAGTATTTT
D gene: -; V gene: TRBV27; clone size: few; J gene: TRBJ1-1; CDR3 protein: CASRMAVMNTEAFF; CDR3 DNA: TGTGCCAGCAGAATGGCGGTCATGAACACTGAAGCTTTCTTT
D gene: -; V gene: TRBV5-1; clone size: -; J gene: TRBJ1-1; CDR3 protein: CASSLRGDTEAFF; CDR3 DNA: TGCGCCAGCAGCTTGCGAGGTGACACTGAAGCTTTCTTT
D gene: -; V gene: TRBV5-1; clone size: -; J gene: TRBJ2-2; CDR3 protein: CASSPTDGELFF; CDR3 DNA: TGCGCCAGCAGCCCGACAGACGGGGAGCTGTTTTTT
D gene: TRBD1; V gene: TRBV19; clone size: few; J gene: TRBJ2-7; CDR3 protein: CASSTGQGVPQYF; CDR3 DNA: TGTGCCAGTAGTACTGGACAGGGGGTCCCGCAGTACTTC
D gene: TRBD2; V gene: TRBV19; clone size: -; J gene: TRBJ2-3; CDR3 protein: CASSKMTSGDVMQYF; CDR3 DNA: TGTGCCAGTAGTAAAATGACTAGCGGGGATGTGATGCAGTATTTT
D gene: TRBD1; V gene: TRBV6-5; clone size: few; J gene: TRBJ2-7; CDR3 protein: CASSGTGGHEQYF; CDR3 DNA: TGTGCCAGCAGTGGCACAGGGGGCCACGAGCAGTACTTC
D gene: TRBD2; V gene: TRBV2; clone size: -; J gene: TRBJ2-7; CDR3 protein: CASTSGMTYEQYF; CDR3 DNA: TGTGCCAGCACTAGCGGGATGACCTACGAGCAGTACTTC
D gene: -; V gene: TRBV2; clone size: -; J gene: TRBJ1-5; CDR3 protein: CASSEAGAGRYSNQPQHF; CDR3 DNA: TGTGCCAGCAGTGAAGCAGGGGCTGGGAGGTATAGCAATCAGCCCCAGCATTTT
D gene: TRBD1; V gene: TRBV4-3; clone size: -; J gene: TRBJ1-1; CDR3 protein: CASSQGQGAGYTEAFF; CDR3 DNA: TGCGCCAGCAGCCAGGGACAGGGGGCAGGGTACACTGAAGCTTTCTTT
D gene: TRBD1; V gene: TRBV7-8; clone size: once; J gene: TRBJ1-4; CDR3 protein: CASSLAGRQGGEKLFF; CDR3 DNA: TGTGCCAGCAGCTTAGCGGGGAGGCAGGGGGGCGAAAAACTGTTTTTT
D gene: TRBD1; V gene: TRBV6-1; clone size: -; J gene: TRBJ2-7; CDR3 protein: CASSASGTGVSEQYF; CDR3 DNA: TGTGCCAGCAGTGCCTCAGGGACAGGGGTTTCCGAGCAGTACTTC
D gene: -; V gene: TRBV4-2; clone size: -; J gene: TRBJ1-3; CDR3 protein: CASSLQTGIGNTIYF; CDR3 DNA: TGTGCCAGCAGCCTACAGACAGGAATAGGAAACACCATATATTTT
D gene: -; V gene: TRBV4-2; clone size: few; J gene: TRBJ2-7; CDR3 protein: CASSQATGSGVTEQYF; CDR3 DNA: TGTGCCAGCAGCCAGGCAACCGGGTCTGGGGTAACCGAGCAGTACTTC
D gene: -; V gene: TRBV12-5; clone size: few; J gene: TRBJ1-6; CDR3 protein: CASGLRSPLHF; CDR3 DNA: TGTGCTAGTGGTTTGCGTTCACCCCTCCACTTT
D gene: -; V gene: TRBV5-1; clone size: -; J gene: TRBJ1-1; CDR3 protein: CASSPDGGGLIEAFF; CDR3 DNA: TGCGCCAGCAGCCCAGACGGCGGGGGGCTCATTGAAGCTTTCTTT
D gene: -; V gene: TRBV30; clone size: -; J gene: TRBJ2-3; CDR3 protein: CAWSVAGDSTDTQYF; CDR3 DNA: TGTGCCTGGAGTGTAGCCGGGGACAGCACAGATACGCAGTATTTT
D gene: TRBD1; V gene: TRBV6-1; clone size: -; J gene: TRBJ2-7; CDR3 protein: CASRDLTGGYEQYF; CDR3 DNA: TGTGCCAGCAGAGACCTGACAGGGGGCTACGAGCAGTACTTC
D gene: TRBD2; V gene: TRBV16; clone size: -; J gene: TRBJ2-2; CDR3 protein: CASFPRLADEPGELFF; CDR3 DNA: TGTGCCAGCTTCCCCCGACTAGCGGACGAACCCGGGGAGCTGTTTTTT
D gene: TRBD1; V gene: TRBV10-3; clone size: few; J gene: TRBJ1-4; CDR3 protein: CAITGQVNEKLFF; CDR3 DNA: TGTGCCATCACTGGACAGGTTAATGAAAAACTGTTTTTT
D gene: -; V gene: TRBV7-2; clone size: once; J gene: TRBJ2-3; CDR3 protein: CASSLPDTQYF; CDR3 DNA: TGTGCCAGCAGCTTACCTGATACGCAGTATTTT
D gene: -; V gene: TRBV7-2; clone size: -; J gene: TRBJ1-2; CDR3 protein: CASSLVQGNYGYTF; CDR3 DNA: TGTGCCAGCAGCTTAGTTCAGGGCAACTATGGCTACACCTTC
D gene: TRBD2; V gene: TRBV28; clone size: -; J gene: TRBJ2-7; CDR3 protein: CASSLFASGRGYEQYF; CDR3 DNA: TGTGCCAGCAGTTTATTCGCTAGCGGGAGAGGTTACGAGCAGTACTTC
D gene: -; V gene: TRBV21-1; clone size: -; J gene: TRBJ2-4; CDR3 protein: CASDGKGAVKNIQYF; CDR3 DNA: TGTGCCAGCGACGGGAAGGGGGCGGTGAAAAACATTCAGTACTTC
D gene: -; V gene: TRBV5-4; clone size: -; J gene: TRBJ2-1; CDR3 protein: CASSSDGHSYNEQFF; CDR3 DNA: TGTGCCAGCAGCTCGGACGGGCACTCCTACAATGAGCAGTTCTTC
D gene: -; V gene: TRBV4-1; clone size: -; J gene: TRBJ2-5; CDR3 protein: CASSRDPTDDQYF; CDR3 DNA: TGCGCCAGCAGTCGGGACCCCACGGACGACCAGTACTTC
D gene: -; V gene: TRBV18; clone size: -; J gene: TRBJ2-7; CDR3 protein: CASSLNRPGQGNSYEQYF; CDR3 DNA: TGTGCCAGCTCACTCAACCGTCCGGGGCAGGGGAACTCCTACGAGCAGTACTTC
D gene: -; V gene: TRBV5-1; clone size: -; J gene: TRBJ2-7; CDR3 protein: CASSRGGYEQYF; CDR3 DNA: TGCGCCAGCAGTAGGGGTGGTTACGAGCAGTACTTC
D gene: -; V gene: TRBV29-1; clone size: once; J gene: TRBJ1-3; CDR3 protein: CSVYEGNTIYF; CDR3 DNA: TGCAGCGTTTACGAGGGAAACACCATATATTTT
D gene: -; V gene: TRBV4-3; clone size: -; J gene: TRBJ1-3; CDR3 protein: CASSQGSGRHSGNTIYF; CDR3 DNA: TGCGCCAGCAGCCAAGGGAGTGGGCGGCACTCTGGAAACACCATATATTTT
D gene: TRBD1; V gene: TRBV10-2; clone size: -; J gene: TRBJ1-4; CDR3 protein: CASSGRAGGFQKLFF; CDR3 DNA: TGCGCCAGCAGTGGAAGGGCAGGGGGCTTTCAAAAACTGTTTTTT
D gene: TRBD2; V gene: TRBV7-8; clone size: -; J gene: TRBJ2-3; CDR3 protein: CASSFSGGTDTQYF; CDR3 DNA: TGTGCCAGCAGCTTTAGCGGGGGCACAGATACGCAGTATTTT
D gene: TRBD1; V gene: TRBV19; clone size: few; J gene: TRBJ1-1; CDR3 protein: CASSTIDRGTEAFF; CDR3 DNA: TGTGCCAGTAGTACTATTGACAGGGGCACTGAAGCTTTCTTT
D gene: -; V gene: TRBV27; clone size: -; J gene: TRBJ2-7; CDR3 protein: CASRPQGRSKYEQYF; CDR3 DNA: TGTGCCAGCAGGCCACAGGGACGATCTAAGTACGAGCAGTACTTC
D gene: TRBD2; V gene: TRBV11-2; clone size: -; J gene: TRBJ2-7; CDR3 protein: CASSFLLAESYEQYF; CDR3 DNA: TGTGCCAGCAGCTTCCTACTAGCGGAGTCCTACGAGCAGTACTTC
D gene: TRBD1; V gene: TRBV6-1; clone size: -; J gene: TRBJ1-2; CDR3 protein: CASSEEGQSYGYTF; CDR3 DNA: TGTGCCAGCAGTGAAGAGGGACAGTCCTATGGCTACACCTTC
D gene: -; V gene: TRBV5-8; clone size: -; J gene: TRBJ2-1; CDR3 protein: CASSFLGPGNEQFF; CDR3 DNA: TGTGCCAGCAGCTTCCTGGGCCCGGGTAATGAGCAGTTCTTC
D gene: -; V gene: TRBV7-2; clone size: -; J gene: TRBJ1-4; CDR3 protein: CASSLQGIPNEKLFF; CDR3 DNA: TGTGCCAGCAGCTTACAGGGGATCCCTAATGAAAAACTGTTTTTT
D gene: -; V gene: TRBV10-3; clone size: -; J gene: TRBJ1-1; CDR3 protein: CAISETGWDTEAFF; CDR3 DNA: TGTGCCATCAGTGAAACAGGGTGGGACACTGAAGCTTTCTTT
D gene: TRBD1; V gene: TRBV7-2; clone size: -; J gene: TRBJ1-5; CDR3 protein: CASSSGTGFEPQHF; CDR3 DNA: TGTGCCAGCAGCTCCGGGACAGGTTTTGAGCCCCAGCATTTT
D gene: -; V gene: TRBV7-9; clone size: -; J gene: TRBJ2-7; CDR3 protein: CASSLDSSYEQYF; CDR3 DNA: TGTGCCAGCAGCTTAGACAGTTCCTACGAGCAGTACTTC
D gene: -; V gene: TRBV27; clone size: -; J gene: TRBJ1-2; CDR3 protein: CASSLSSRGGYTF; CDR3 DNA: TGTGCCAGCAGTTTATCGAGTAGGGGTGGCTACACCTTC
D gene: -; V gene: TRBV6-6; clone size: -; J gene: TRBJ2-7; CDR3 protein: CASSFPHNSYEQYF; CDR3 DNA: TGTGCCAGCAGTTTTCCCCACAACTCCTACGAGCAGTACTTC
D gene: -; V gene: TRBV5-1; clone size: -; J gene: TRBJ1-2; CDR3 protein: CASSSESGTASGYTF; CDR3 DNA: TGCGCCAGCAGCTCGGAATCCGGGACGGCTAGCGGCTACACCTTC
D gene: -; V gene: TRBV5-8; clone size: -; J gene: TRBJ2-5; CDR3 protein: CASRLRGGETQYF; CDR3 DNA: TGTGCCAGCAGGCTCAGGGGAGGAGAGACCCAGTACTTC
D gene: -; V gene: TRBV4-2; clone size: -; J gene: TRBJ1-1; CDR3 protein: CASSRGQRDTEAFF; CDR3 DNA: TGTGCCAGCAGCCGTGGACAAAGGGACACTGAAGCTTTCTTT
D gene: -; V gene: TRBV28; clone size: -; J gene: TRBJ2-2; CDR3 protein: CASSQGGSGELFF; CDR3 DNA: TGTGCCAGCAGCCAGGGGGGGAGCGGGGAGCTGTTTTTT
D gene: TRBD2; V gene: TRBV4-2; clone size: -; J gene: TRBJ2-5; CDR3 protein: CASSHAGKREGETQYF; CDR3 DNA: TGTGCCAGCAGCCACGCTGGGAAGCGGGAAGGAGAGACCCAGTACTTC
D gene: -; V gene: TRBV10-1; clone size: -; J gene: TRBJ1-1; CDR3 protein: CASSEGGYAEAFF; CDR3 DNA: TGCGCCAGCAGTGAGGGTGGTTACGCGGAAGCTTTCTTT
D gene: -; V gene: TRBV18; clone size: -; J gene: TRBJ2-2; CDR3 protein: CASSPNTFPGTDGELFF; CDR3 DNA: TGTGCCAGCTCACCAAACACCTTTCCGGGAACGGACGGGGAGCTGTTTTTT
D gene: -; V gene: TRBV5-4; clone size: -; J gene: TRBJ2-7; CDR3 protein: CASSVKSYEQYF; CDR3 DNA: TGTGCCAGCAGCGTGAAATCCTACGAGCAGTACTTC
D gene: -; V gene: TRBV6-5; clone size: -; J gene: TRBJ1-5; CDR3 protein: CASRRTVSERQPQHF; CDR3 DNA: TGTGCCAGCAGACGGACAGTAAGCGAGCGCCAGCCCCAGCATTTT